This T cell receptor (beta chain) emerged from a study of T cell changes during pregnancy in multiple sclerosis. Per the germline V gene, CDR1 is MGHDK and CDR2 is SYGVNS. V dropped 2 bases and J dropped 1; count of bases not matched to a gene: 4. This CDR3 contains 16 residues. The assay was immunoSEQ multiplex PCR, and TCRdb's table has in-frame clones only and misses some. The top ten clones hold approximately 0.52% of a sample with 30,000 to 40,000 clones, around 91% of them seen once. The V gene is TRBV25-1, the J gene TRBJ2-2; TRBD2 matches at 7 bases. This specimen was CD4+ T cells from peripheral blood mononuclear cells, taken in the second trimester of pregnancy. The TCR originated in a female donor with multiple sclerosis, enrolled in a pregnancy study. Here the CDR3 DNA reads TGTGCCAGCAGTGAACATCTAGCGGAGAACACCGGGGAGCTGTTTTTT. Its protein is CASSEHLAENTGELFF. Combining the CDR3 with reference TRBV25-1 and TRBJ2-2 gives the whole variable domain EADIYQTPRYLVIGTGKKITLECSQTMGHDKMYWYQQDPGMELHLIHYSYGVNSTEKGDLSSESTVSRIRTEHFPLTLESARPSHTSQYLCASSEHLAENTGELFFGEGSRLTVL.